These 20 T cell receptor beta chains originate from one sample sequenced in a study of OX40 agonist ivuxolimab in advanced cancers. Profiled with immunoSEQ multiplex PCR; TCRdb holds only in-frame clones, not every one. The data show tens of thousands of clones, with about 76% seen just once and 5% to 7.5% held by the top ten. The source was CD4+ or CD8+ T cells sorted from blood, collected in a trial of the OX40 agonist ivuxolimab. These receptors originate from an adult with an advanced solid tumor such as melanoma, head and neck, liver or kidney cancer.

V and J are TRBV4-3 and TRBJ2-3; 11 bases match TRBD2. The CDR3 has 16 residues. CDR1 LGHNA and CDR2 YSLEER come from the germline V gene. V gave up 3 bases and J gave up 4 bases; unmatched junction bases: 6. The CDR3 here is CASSQRLAGLADTQYF. CDR3 in DNA: TGCGCCAGCAGCCAGCGACTAGCGGGGCTAGCAGATACGCAGTATTTT.

The chain joins TRBV2 to TRBJ1-1; perhaps TRBD1 as D (5 bases). Germline CDR1 and CDR2: SNHLY and FYNNEI. V was clipped by 3 bases and J by 4 bases, with 12 bases between them. CDR3 size: 14 residues. The DNA of the CDR3 is TGTGCCAGCAGTGATTCCCAGGGAGGCACTGAAGCTTTCTTT. It codes for CASSDSQGGTEAFF.

The rearrangement joins TRBV27 to TRBJ1-5; 9 positions agree with TRBD1. V lost 6 bases to trimming and J lost 4 bases; unmatched junction nucleotides: 7. Germline lookup yields CDR1 MNHEY and CDR2 SMNVEV (reference sequence). There are 15 residues in the CDR3. The CDR3 is CASSPGQGLNQPQHF. DNA for the CDR3: TGTGCCAGCAGCCCGGGACAGGGCTTAAATCAGCCCCAGCATTTT.

This clone is medium-sized in the sample. In DNA form, the CDR3 reads TGTGCCAGCAGAGCTTCACAGGGGAACTATGGCTACACCTTC. Translated, it gives CASRASQGNYGYTF. J is TRBJ1-2 and V is TRBV2; TRBD1 agrees at 7 bases. J was trimmed by 2 bases and V by 6 bases; bases with no gene match: 6. Germline lookup yields CDR1 SNHLY and CDR2 FYNNEI. CDR3 length: 14 amino acids.

The chain joins TRBV27 to TRBJ2-1; 9 bases map to TRBD2. The V gene end was trimmed by 5 bases and the J gene end by 9 bases; junction bases not matched to a gene: 8. This CDR3 is 14 amino acids long. The germline V gene encodes CDR1 MNHEY and CDR2 SMNVEV (reference sequence). The CDR3 sequence is CASSHSGSVGEQFF. CDR3 in DNA: TGTGCCAGCAGTCATAGCGGGAGTGTAGGTGAGCAGTTCTTC.

The chain has TRBV27 and TRBJ2-2; 9 positions agree with TRBD2. Germline V gene sequence: CDR1 MNHEY, CDR2 SMNVEV (reference sequence). The CDR3 has 18 residues. Germline trimming cut 5 bases from V and 4 bases from J; bases unmatched to any gene: 14. The CDR3 sequence is CASSLLAGPDIITGELFF. The CDR3 nucleotides are TGTGCCAGCAGTCTGCTAGCGGGACCCGATATCATCACCGGGGAGCTGTTTTTT.

The V and J genes are TRBV5-4 and TRBJ2-7; 8 bases map to TRBD2. The V gene's germline CDR1 is SGHNT and CDR2 YYREEE (reference sequence). Losses at the gene ends were 5 bases for V and 2 bases for J; bases not matched to a gene: 3. The CDR3 extends over 13 amino acids. This chain's CDR3 is CASSMTSAYEQYF. In DNA form, the CDR3 reads TGTGCCAGCAGTATGACTAGCGCCTACGAGCAGTACTTC.

The chain recombines TRBV7-9 with TRBJ2-1, with 11 bases fitting TRBD2. This CDR3 has 15 amino acids. V lost 3 bases and J lost 8; bases outside the gene matches: 6. Germline V CDR1 and CDR2: SEHNR, FQNEAQ (reference sequence). The CDR3 nucleotides are TGTGCCAGCAGCTTCGTAGCGGGAGGGCCACATGAGCAGTTCTTC. Translated: CASSFVAGGPHEQFF. The full variable domain, with the rest looked up from reference TRBV7-9 and TRBJ2-1, is DTGVSQNPRHKITKRGQNVTFRCDPISEHNRLYWYRQTLGQGPEFLTYFQNEAQLEKSRLLSDRFSAERPKGSFSTLEIQRTEQGDSAMYLCASSFVAGGPHEQFFGPGTRLTVL.

V is TRBV5-5 and J is TRBJ1-1; D remains unclear. There are 15 residues in the CDR3. Germline CDR1 is SGHKS and CDR2 is YYEKEE (reference sequence). The V end was cut by 0 bases, the J end by 5 bases, with 14 bases between. CDR3 sequence reads: CASSLDMDPDTEAFF. CDR3 coding DNA: TGTGCCAGCAGCTTGGATATGGACCCAGATACTGAAGCTTTCTTT. The full variable domain, rest sourced from reference TRBV5-5 and TRBJ1-1, is DAGVTQSPTHLIKTRGQQVTLRCSPISGHKSVSWYQQVLGQGPQFIFQYYEKEERGRGNFPDRFSARQFPNYSSELNVNALLLGDSALYLCASSLDMDPDTEAFFGQGTRLTVV.

This CDR3 is CASSDPIGTGSLSEQYV. CDR3 in DNA: TGTGCCAGCAGTGACCCAATTGGGACAGGGTCACTTTCCGAGCAGTACGTC. The chain has TRBV6-4 and TRBJ2-7, with 9 positions matching TRBD1. Looked up from germline, CDR1 is MRHNA and CDR2 is SNTAGT. V gave up 2 bases and J gave up 6 bases; unmatched junction bases: 14. This CDR3 has 17 residues.

The chain is built from TRBV5-1 and TRBJ2-7; D uncertain. Trimming took off 0 bases at V and 0 bases at J, with 10 bases between the two ends. In germline, CDR1 is SGHRS, CDR2 YFSETQ. The length of the CDR3 is 15 residues. The DNA for the CDR3 is TGCGCCAGCAGCTTGGGTTCCGATAGCTCCTACGAGCAGTACTTC. Protein product: CASSLGSDSSYEQYF.

This clone was detected a few times. This chain uses TRBV5-1 with TRBJ2-2; D gene ambiguous. The CDR3 contains 13 residues. Germline V gene data show CDR1 as SGHRS and CDR2 as YFSETQ. V shed 4 bases and J shed 3 bases, with 7 bases lying between them. DNA for the CDR3: TGCGCCAGCAGCCCAATATACACCGGGGAGCTGTTTTTT. It codes for CASSPIYTGELFF.

J is TRBJ2-3 and V is TRBV6-5; D is uncertain. Between the trimmed V and J ends, which lost 2 bases and 0 bases, there was a span of 12 bases. CDR3 length: 16 amino acids. Germline V gives CDR1 MNHEY, CDR2 SVGAGI. The DNA for the CDR3 is TGTGCCAGCAGTTACAAAAGGGTGACAAGCACAGATACGCAGTATTTT. As protein: CASSYKRVTSTDTQYF.

The chain carries TRBV7-6 and TRBJ2-1; 11 bases agree with TRBD2. The CDR3 contains 16 residues. Germline-derived CDR1 and CDR2 are SGHVS and FNYEAQ. Trimming took 5 bases from V and 6 from J; bases not matched to a gene: 9. CDR3 nucleotide sequence: TGTGCCAGCAGCCCTACCGGACTAGCGGGTCTCAATGAGCAGTTCTTC. Translation: CASSPTGLAGLNEQFF.

The chain joins TRBV13 to TRBJ2-7; 7 bases fit TRBD1. This CDR3 spans 13 amino acids. In germline, CDR1 is PRHDT, CDR2 FYEKMQ (reference sequence). Trimming took 5 bases from V and 3 from J; bases not matched to a gene: 4. The CDR3, as DNA: TGTGCCAGCAGCAAAAGGGACAGCTACGAGCAGTACGTC. Translation gives CASSKRDSYEQYV.

The V and J genes are TRBV5-5 and TRBJ2-5; D is unresolved. Germline loops: CDR1 SGHKS, CDR2 YYEKEE (reference sequence). This CDR3 spans 14 amino acids. Between the trimmed V and J ends, which lost 0 bases and 5 bases, there was a span of 11 bases. CDR3 loop: CASSLEVPGETQYF. CDR3 sequence (DNA): TGTGCCAGCAGCTTGGAGGTCCCTGGGGAGACCCAGTACTTC.

The chain joins TRBV13 to TRBJ1-2; 7 nucleotides line up with TRBD1. Germline V gives CDR1 PRHDT, CDR2 FYEKMQ (reference sequence). V trimming: 0 bases; J trimming: 5 bases; junction bases outside the gene matches: 3. The CDR3 is 14 residues long. The CDR3 coding sequence is TGTGCCAGCAGCTTAGGGCAGGGGGAGTATGGCTACACCTTC. Translating it yields CASSLGQGEYGYTF.

This sequence joins TRBV7-8 and TRBJ2-7; D perhaps matches TRBD1 (6 bases). This CDR3 spans 13 amino acids. The germline gives CDR1 SGHVS, CDR2 FQNEAQ. V gave up 5 bases and J gave up 7 bases, with 15 bases separating them. Written as DNA, the CDR3 is TGTGCCAGCAGCGTCCCAGGGGAGTGGGAGCAGTACGTC. It encodes CASSVPGEWEQYV.

This clone was counted a single time. This chain joins TRBV4-3 and TRBJ1-1, with 10 bases aligning to TRBD1. J gave up 1 base and V 4 bases, and 3 bases lay outside the gene matches. Germline CDR1 LGHNA, CDR2 YSLEER. The CDR3 totals 15 residues. The CDR3 loop is CASSPRTGGNTEAFF. The CDR3, as DNA: TGCGCCAGCAGCCCCCGGACAGGGGGGAACACTGAAGCTTTCTTT.

The chain combines TRBV10-3 with TRBJ2-1, with 10 bases identical to TRBD1. Germline lookup yields CDR1 ENHRY and CDR2 SYGVKD. The CDR3 covers 13 residues. With 10 bases clipped from V and 9 bases from J, the junction kept 9 bases outside the gene matches. The CDR3 DNA sequence: TGTGCCACCCGGGACAGGGGCAGTGGTGAGCAGTTCTTC. Translated, it gives CATRDRGSGEQFF.